A selection of T cell receptor beta chains follows, all from one sample in a study of blood T cell repertoires in COVID-19. Clones were sequenced by immunoSEQ multiplex PCR, and TCRdb holds only the in-frame ones, with some missing. The sample holds some 210,000 clones; 83% are singletons and the top ten take roughly 2.8%. Material for sequencing was peripheral blood. The receptor set was obtained from a man over 45 with active or convalescent COVID-19. CDR3s include the opening cysteine and the closing phenylalanine or tryptophan. Fields, in order: D gene, V gene, clone size, J gene, CDR3 protein, CDR3 DNA. D genes are given only for firm matches. Size is stated for part of the rows, as once, few or many counts, or as a class when the clone is expanded.

D gene: .; V gene: TRBV2; clone size: .; J gene: TRBJ1-4; CDR3 protein: CASSAYEKLFF; CDR3 DNA: TGTGCCAGCAGTGCCTATGAAAAACTGTTTTTT
D gene: TRBD2; V gene: TRBV20-1; clone size: .; J gene: TRBJ2-5; CDR3 protein: CSVTGGGTQYF; CDR3 DNA: TGCAGTGTAACGGGCGGGGGGACCCAGTACTTC
D gene: .; V gene: TRBV4-1; clone size: once; J gene: TRBJ2-7; CDR3 protein: CASSQALVEYEQYF; CDR3 DNA: TGCGCCAGCAGCCAAGCCTTGGTCGAGTACGAGCAGTACTTC
D gene: .; V gene: TRBV5-1; clone size: .; J gene: TRBJ1-1; CDR3 protein: CASRLSQGEDEAFF; CDR3 DNA: TGCGCCAGCAGATTATCCCAGGGTGAGGATGAAGCTTTCTTT
D gene: TRBD2; V gene: TRBV27; clone size: .; J gene: TRBJ2-1; CDR3 protein: CASSLSGLAGANEQFF; CDR3 DNA: TGTGCCAGCAGTTTATCCGGACTAGCGGGGGCGAATGAGCAGTTCTTC
D gene: .; V gene: TRBV28; clone size: once; J gene: TRBJ2-1; CDR3 protein: CASSSTRDEQFF; CDR3 DNA: TGTGCCAGCAGTTCGACTAGGGATGAGCAGTTCTTC
D gene: TRBD1; V gene: TRBV7-9; clone size: once; J gene: TRBJ2-2; CDR3 protein: CASSDPYRGHTGELFF; CDR3 DNA: TGTGCCAGCAGCGACCCGTACAGGGGGCATACCGGGGAGCTGTTTTTT
D gene: TRBD1; V gene: TRBV5-1; clone size: few; J gene: TRBJ1-2; CDR3 protein: CASSLTGDYGYTF; CDR3 DNA: TGCGCCAGCAGCTTGACAGGGGACTATGGCTACACCTTC
D gene: TRBD1; V gene: TRBV28; clone size: .; J gene: TRBJ2-1; CDR3 protein: CASSLDRVLNEQFF; CDR3 DNA: TGTGCCAGCAGCCTCGACAGGGTACTTAATGAGCAGTTCTTC
D gene: .; V gene: TRBV18; clone size: .; J gene: TRBJ2-3; CDR3 protein: CASSPLPGAATDTQYF; CDR3 DNA: TGTGCCAGCTCACCGCTGCCAGGGGCGGCAACAGATACGCAGTATTTT